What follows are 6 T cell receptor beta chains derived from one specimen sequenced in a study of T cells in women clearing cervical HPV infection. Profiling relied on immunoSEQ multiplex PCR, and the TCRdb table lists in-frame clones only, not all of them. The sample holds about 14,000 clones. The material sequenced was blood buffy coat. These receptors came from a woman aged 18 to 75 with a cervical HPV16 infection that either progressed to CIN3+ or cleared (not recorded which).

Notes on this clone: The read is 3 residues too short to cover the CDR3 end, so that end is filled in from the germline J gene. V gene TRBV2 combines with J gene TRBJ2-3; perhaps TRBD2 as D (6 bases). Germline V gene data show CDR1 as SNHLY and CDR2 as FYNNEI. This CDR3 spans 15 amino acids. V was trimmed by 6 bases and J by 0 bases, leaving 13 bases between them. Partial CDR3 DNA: TGTGCCAGCAGATTGGGGGACTCAAGCACAGATACG. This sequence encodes CASRLGDSSTDT. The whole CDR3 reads CASRLGDSSTDTQYF.

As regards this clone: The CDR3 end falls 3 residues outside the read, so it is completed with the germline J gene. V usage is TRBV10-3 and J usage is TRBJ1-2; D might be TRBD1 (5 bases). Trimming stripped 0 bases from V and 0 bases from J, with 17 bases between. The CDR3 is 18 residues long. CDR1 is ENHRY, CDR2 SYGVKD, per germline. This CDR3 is CAISESERHRRTNYGYTF. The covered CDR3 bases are TGTGCCATCAGTGAGTCGGAGAGGCACAGGAGAACTAACTATGGC.

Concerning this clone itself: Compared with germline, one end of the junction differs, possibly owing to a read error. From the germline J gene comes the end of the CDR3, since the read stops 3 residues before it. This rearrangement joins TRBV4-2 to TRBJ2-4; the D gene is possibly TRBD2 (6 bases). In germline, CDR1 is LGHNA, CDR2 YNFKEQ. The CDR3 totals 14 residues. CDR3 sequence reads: CASSRVLSDGGQYF. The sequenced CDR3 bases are TGCGCCAGCAGCCGGGTCCTAAGCGACGGGGGT.

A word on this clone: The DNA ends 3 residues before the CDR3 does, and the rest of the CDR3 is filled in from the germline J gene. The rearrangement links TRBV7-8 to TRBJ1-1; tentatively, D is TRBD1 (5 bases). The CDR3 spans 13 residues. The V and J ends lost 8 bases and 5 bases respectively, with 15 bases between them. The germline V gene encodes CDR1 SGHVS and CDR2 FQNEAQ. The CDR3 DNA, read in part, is TGTGCCAGCGCGAGGGGCGCTGGGACTGAA. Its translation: CASARGAGTE. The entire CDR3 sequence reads CASARGAGTEAFF. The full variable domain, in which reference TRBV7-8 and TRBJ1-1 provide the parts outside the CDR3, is GAGVSQSPRYKVAKRGQDVALRCDPISGHVSLFWYQQALGQGPEFLTYFQNEAQLDKSGLPSDRFFAERPEGSVSTLKIQRTQQEDSAVYLCASARGAGTEAFFGQGTRLTVV.

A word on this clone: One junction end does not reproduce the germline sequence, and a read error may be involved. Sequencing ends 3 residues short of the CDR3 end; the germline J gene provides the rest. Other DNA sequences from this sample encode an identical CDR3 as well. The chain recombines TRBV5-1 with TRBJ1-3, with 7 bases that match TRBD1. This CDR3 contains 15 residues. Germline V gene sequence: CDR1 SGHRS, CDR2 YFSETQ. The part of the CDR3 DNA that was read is TGCGCCAGCAGCCCTACAGGGGTCGTTGGGAACACT. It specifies CASSPTGVVGNT. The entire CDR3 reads CASSPTGVVGNTIYF.

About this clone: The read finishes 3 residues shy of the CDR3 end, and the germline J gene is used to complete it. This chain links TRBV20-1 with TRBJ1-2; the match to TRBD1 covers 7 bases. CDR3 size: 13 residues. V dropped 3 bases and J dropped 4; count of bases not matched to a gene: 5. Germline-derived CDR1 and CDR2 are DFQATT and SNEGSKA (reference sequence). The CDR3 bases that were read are TGCAGTGCTAGGGCGGCAGGGGGCTATGGC. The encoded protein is CSARAAGGYG. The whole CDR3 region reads CSARAAGGYGYTF.